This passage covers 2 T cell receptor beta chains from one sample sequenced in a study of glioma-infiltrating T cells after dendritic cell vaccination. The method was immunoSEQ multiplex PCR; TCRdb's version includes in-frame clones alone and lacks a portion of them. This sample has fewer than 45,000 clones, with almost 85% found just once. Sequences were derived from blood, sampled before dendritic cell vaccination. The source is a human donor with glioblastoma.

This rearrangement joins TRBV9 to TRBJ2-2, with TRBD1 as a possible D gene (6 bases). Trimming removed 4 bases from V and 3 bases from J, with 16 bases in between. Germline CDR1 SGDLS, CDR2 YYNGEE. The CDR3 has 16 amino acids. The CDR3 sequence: CASSPRGGPHTGELFF. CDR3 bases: TGTGCCAGCAGCCCAAGAGGGGGTCCTCACACCGGGGAGCTGTTTTTT.

Written as DNA, the CDR3 is TGCAGCGTTGAACCACAGACGGACACAGATACGCAGTATTTT. Translation gives CSVEPQTDTDTQYF. The V call is TRBV29-1, the J call TRBJ2-3; D is ambiguous. CDR1 and CDR2 from the germline V gene are SQVTM and ANQGSEA. The V end lost 2 bases, the J end lost 2 bases, and 11 bases lay between the germline ends. The CDR3 is 14 amino acids.